A selection of T cell receptor beta chains follows, all from one sample in a study of T cells after yellow fever vaccination. TCRdb passed the 5' RACE reads through MiXCR, listing each CDR3 protein once. Among about 350,000 distinct CDR3 sequences listed, approximately 10% were seen once. This specimen consisted of PBMCs, obtained on the day of the first yellow fever vaccination. The source of these receptors is a man aged 18 to 35 who received the YFV17D yellow fever vaccine. Each CDR3 is given without its conserved first and last residue. Each record gives: D gene, V gene, J gene, CDR3 length, CDR3 protein. The D gene is left open where the match is weak.

>.|TRBV10-3|TRBJ2-3|12
AIRPTASTDTQY
>.|TRBV5-1|TRBJ2-3|12
ASSLRGSTDTQY
>.|TRBV4-3|TRBJ2-7|13
ASSQSWTAQGEQY
>.|TRBV6-1|TRBJ2-1|12
ASSEGSSYNEQF
>.|TRBV11-2|TRBJ2-7|17
ASSTPLRSPGWISYEQY
>TRBD1|TRBV2|TRBJ2-1|14
ASSRDRWSSYNEQF
>.|TRBV7-6|TRBJ2-1|13
ASSSGLHSYNEQF
>.|TRBV7-2|TRBJ2-5|14
ASSKSRVGGRETQY
>TRBD2|TRBV20-1|TRBJ2-1|12
SARDRSGGNEQF
>TRBD1|TRBV6-2/TRBV6-3|TRBJ2-1|15
ASTDKDRVSSYNEQF
>TRBD1|TRBV7-2|TRBJ2-4|15
ASSLAQGQGAKNIQY
>.|TRBV18|TRBJ2-1|12
ASSPLGRINEQF
>.|TRBV18|TRBJ1-5|12
ASSSDGTNQPQH
>.|TRBV6-5|TRBJ2-1|12
ASSYSTGTNEQF